What follows are 18 T cell receptor beta chains derived from one specimen sequenced in a study of tumor-infiltrating lymphocytes in primary liver carcinoma. Joint extraction of RNA and DNA used roughly 19-32 mg of bulk tissue that was unsorted. Reverse transcription of approximately 0.55 ug total RNA with a constant-region primer produced TCR beta cDNA. It was through three nested multiplex PCR rounds of slightly modified ARM-PCR that TCR beta libraries arose. A C-beta reverse primer and TRBV1-TRBV30 forward primers served in each of the first two PCR rounds, at approximately 10 cycles apiece. TCRdb processed the multiplex PCR reads anew with MiXCR; each CDR3 protein has one entry. The repertoire has some 190,000 distinct CDR3 sequences, approximately 86% of them found once; the top ten carry about a sixth. The material sequenced was tumor tissue from primary liver carcinoma. The receptors come from a man aged 35 to 55 with primary liver carcinoma and hepatitis B virus infection.

This clonotype was recorded many times. The chain carries TRBV29-1 and TRBJ2-7, with TRBD2 matching over 13 bases. Germline-derived CDR1 and CDR2 are SQVTM and ANQGSEA. The ends lost 4 bases at V and 5 bases at J; junction bases unmatched: 8. The CDR3 length is 15 residues. The CDR3 DNA follows: TGCAGCGTTGGGGGGACTAGCGGGATTTTCAACGAGCAGTACTTC. It yields the protein CSVGGTSGIFNEQYF.

For this clonotype: Sequence at one end of the junction differs from germline and may be a read error. The rearrangement links TRBV6-2 or TRBV6-3 to TRBJ2-1; 9 bases are a match to TRBD2. Germline CDR1 MNHEY, CDR2 SVGEGT. The CDR3 totals 13 residues. CDR3 in DNA: TGTGCCAGCAACGGAAGCGGGAGGACCGAGCAGTTATTC. Encoded protein: CASNGSGRTEQLF.

Worth noting for this clonotype: A junction boundary mismatches the germline segment, possibly from a read error. The chain links TRBV14 to TRBJ2-3; D remains unclear. The CDR3 is 13 amino acids. Germline CDR1 and CDR2: SGHDN and FVKESK. Here the CDR3 DNA reads TGTGCCAACAGCCTAGGATACGCAGATACGCAGTATTTT. It yields the protein CANSLGYADTQYF.

The rearrangement uses TRBV5-4 and TRBJ2-1; TRBD1 aligns across 7 bases. The J segment lost 7 bases and the V segment lost 2 bases, leaving 9 bases of the junction unmatched. CDR3 length equals 15 residues. Germline CDR1 is SGHNT and CDR2 is YYREEE (reference sequence). The CDR3 protein is CASSFPQGTSNEQFF. The CDR3 nucleotides are TGTGCCAGCAGCTTTCCACAGGGGACGAGTAATGAGCAGTTCTTC.

This clonotype was observed a single time. V is TRBV6-5 and J is TRBJ2-3; possible D gene TRBD2, 6 bases. Germline-derived CDR1 and CDR2 are MNHEY and SVGAGI. The CDR3 runs to 12 residues. Trimming removed 5 bases from V and 10 bases from J, with 13 bases in between. The CDR3 bases are TGTGCCAGCAGTATGGGTGCGGGGCCGCAGTATTTT. This translates into CASSMGAGPQYF.

Concerning this clonotype: This CDR3 fails to terminate in the conserved phenylalanine or tryptophan, so it likely reflects a read error. CDR3: CASSEAPSVRSINEQFL. The CDR3 nucleotides are TGTGCCAGCAGTGAAGCGCCAAGCGTGAGGTCAATCAATGAGCAGTTCCTC. V usage is TRBV6-1 and J usage is TRBJ2-1; the D is unclear. Trimming shortened V by 0 bases and J by 6 bases, and 18 bases separated the two germline ends. The CDR3 runs 17 residues. CDR1 is MNHNS and CDR2 is SASEGT in the germline V gene.

Details on this clonotype: One end of the junction fails to match germline, which may point to a read error. The chain carries TRBV14 and TRBJ2-6; unclear D gene. CDR1 and CDR2 from the germline V gene are SGHDN and FVKESK. There are 15 residues in the CDR3. This CDR3 reads CTSSQGATGANVLTF. For the CDR3, the DNA is TGTACCAGCAGCCAAGGCGCAACTGGGGCCAACGTCCTGACTTTC.

This clonotype was recorded once. This sequence may be a read error, since a much larger clone differs from it by one base. The CDR3, as DNA: TGTGCCAGTAGTATAGCCCCGGAAACAGATACGCCGTATTTT. Its translation is CASSIAPETDTPYF. The chain carries TRBV19 and TRBJ2-3; D ambiguous. The CDR3 has 14 amino acids. CDR1 and CDR2 from the germline V gene are LNHDA and SQIVND (reference sequence).

In this sample, this clonotype turned up once. Given the absence of the conserved phenylalanine or tryptophan at the CDR3 end, a read error is likely. The chain employs TRBV29-1 and TRBJ1-5; D may be TRBD1 (6 bases). Germline CDR1 is SQVTM and CDR2 is ANQGSEA. The CDR3 contains 13 residues. CDR3 amino acids: CSVVGQISQPQHI. CDR3 DNA sequence: TGCAGCGTTGTCGGACAGATCAGTCAGCCACAGCATATT.

Details on this clonotype: The conserved final phenylalanine or tryptophan is absent from the CDR3, which likely points to a read error. The V call is TRBV4-2, the J call TRBJ1-6; 10 positions agree with TRBD1. This CDR3 is built from 20 residues. J gave up 0 bases and V 6 bases, and 14 bases lay outside the gene matches. Germline assignment: CDR1 LGHNA and CDR2 YNFKEQ. The CDR3 spells CASRPAGTGAGSSYNSPLHL. As DNA, the CDR3 is TGTGCCAGCAGACCCGCCGGGACAGGGGCTGGGAGCTCCTATAATTCACCCCTCCACTTG.

Comments on this clonotype: The CDR3 does not close with the conserved phenylalanine or tryptophan, likely indicating a read error. V gene TRBV11-3 combines with J gene TRBJ1-2, with TRBD1 identical over 7 bases. The length of the CDR3 is 17 residues. The germline V gene encodes CDR1 SGHNT and CDR2 YENEEA. The chain's CDR3 is CANSPTGQSSSHSGYTL. For the CDR3, the DNA is TGTGCCAACAGCCCAACGGGACAGTCTTCATCCCACTCCGGCTACACCTTG.

The chain combines TRBV29-1 with TRBJ2-2, with D possibly being TRBD1 or TRBD2 (6 bases each). Germline V gives CDR1 SQVTM, CDR2 ANQGSEA. The CDR3 runs to 15 residues. CDR3 loop: CSVGAGLDYTGELFF. CDR3 nucleotides: TGCAGTGTGGGGGCGGGGCTAGATTACACCGGGGAGCTGTTTTTT.

The sample holds many counts of this clonotype. V usage is TRBV28 and J usage is TRBJ2-2; 8 bases line up with TRBD2. From germline, CDR1 is MDHEN and CDR2 SYDVKM. V shed 4 bases and J 4 bases; nucleotides not matched to a gene: 8. The CDR3 spans 16 residues. The CDR3 spells CASSSQSGGGTGELFF. The CDR3 region has the DNA TGTGCCAGCAGTTCCCAATCCGGGGGGGGCACCGGGGAGCTGTTTTTT.

This clonotype was seen a single time. One end of the junction does not line up with germline, which may come from a read error. The gene calls are TRBV6-2 or TRBV6-3 and TRBJ2-7; 7 bases agree with TRBD1. This CDR3 is built from 14 residues. The V gene's germline CDR1 is MNHEY and CDR2 SVGEGT. The CDR3, as DNA: TGTGGCAGCAGCCTCCGAGACAGGGCCCACGAGCAATACTTC. Translating gives CGSSLRDRAHEQYF.

The chain recombines TRBV7-9 with TRBJ2-2; D might be TRBD1 (6 bases). Germline V gene data show CDR1 as SEHNR and CDR2 as FQNEAQ (reference sequence). The CDR3 is 15 residues long. The CDR3 sequence is CVCSARTGMAGELFF. CDR3 sequence (DNA): TGTGTCTGCAGCGCCCGCACAGGGATGGCAGGGGAGCTGTTTTTT.

The CDR3 DNA reads TGTGCCAGCTGCGGGGGGGCTAGGGGCGTTTTGGAGACCCAGTACTTC. Amino acid sequence: CASCGGARGVLETQYF. The chain carries TRBV9 and TRBJ2-5; 9 positions match TRBD2. The V gene's germline CDR1 is SGDLS and CDR2 YYNGEE. The CDR3 is made up of 16 amino acids. The J segment lost 5 bases and the V segment lost 7 bases, leaving 15 bases of the junction unmatched.

The chain has TRBV10-2 and TRBJ2-5, with unresolved D. V was pared by 9 bases and J by 3 bases, with 20 bases between. The CDR3 is 15 residues long. Per germline, CDR1 WSHSY and CDR2 SAAADI. Here the CDR3 DNA reads TGCGCCAGTACACTCAGGCCTGGGATAGAAGAGACCCAGTACTTC. This sequence encodes CASTLRPGIEETQYF.

Regarding this clonotype: The germline gene is not matched at one end of the junction; a read error may be the cause. This chain uses TRBV10-2 with TRBJ2-7; 10 bases align to TRBD1. Germline V gene sequence: CDR1 WSHSY, CDR2 SAAADI. This CDR3 is 14 amino acids long. In nucleotides, the CDR3 is TGCGCAAGCAGCCGGGACAGGGGTACCGACGATCAGTATTTC. This gives the protein CASSRDRGTDDQYF.